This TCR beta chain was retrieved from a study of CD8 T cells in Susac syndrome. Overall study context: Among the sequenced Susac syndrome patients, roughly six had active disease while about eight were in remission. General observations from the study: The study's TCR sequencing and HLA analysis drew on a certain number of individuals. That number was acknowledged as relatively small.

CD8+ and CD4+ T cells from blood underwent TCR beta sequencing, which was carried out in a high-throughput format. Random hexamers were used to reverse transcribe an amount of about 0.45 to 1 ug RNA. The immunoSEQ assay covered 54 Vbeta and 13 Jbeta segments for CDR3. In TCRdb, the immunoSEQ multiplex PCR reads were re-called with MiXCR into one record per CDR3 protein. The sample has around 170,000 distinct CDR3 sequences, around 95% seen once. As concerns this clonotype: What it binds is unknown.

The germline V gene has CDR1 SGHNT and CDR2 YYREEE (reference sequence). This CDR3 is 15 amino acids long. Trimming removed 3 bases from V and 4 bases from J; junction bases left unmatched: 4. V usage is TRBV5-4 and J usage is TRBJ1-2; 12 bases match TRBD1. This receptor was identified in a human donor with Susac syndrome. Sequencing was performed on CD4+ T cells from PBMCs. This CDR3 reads CASSWDRGPAYGYTF. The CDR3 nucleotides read TGTGCCAGCAGCTGGGACAGGGGGCCCGCCTATGGCTACACCTTC.